A selection of T cell receptor beta chains follows, all from one sample in a study of blood T cell repertoires in COVID-19. Sequenced by immunoSEQ multiplex PCR; TCRdb stores in-frame clones only, minus some. The sample yields 200,000 to 250,000 clones, 80% to 95% seen once. Material: peripheral blood. Every receptor here comes from a man aged 25 to 45 with COVID-19, enrolled during active disease. Both conserved end residues are part of each CDR3. D genes are given only for firm matches. Rows may omit the clone size; those that give it use once, few, many or a size class.

CDR3nt | CDR3aa | v_gene | d_gene | j_gene | abundance
TGTGCCAGCAGTTACGGCACCATGAACACTGAAGCTTTCTTT | CASSYGTMNTEAFF | TRBV6-5 | - | TRBJ1-1 | -
TGTGCCAGTAGTATGGGAGTTTCTGGAAACACCATATATTTT | CASSMGVSGNTIYF | TRBV19 | - | TRBJ1-3 | -
TGTGCCAGCAGGACCACCGGGACAGAAGGGGGCTACGAGCAGTACTTC | CASRTTGTEGGYEQYF | TRBV2 | TRBD1 | TRBJ2-7 | -
TGTGCCAGCAGCGGGGGACAGGGAGGCACTGCGAATAATTCACCCCTCCACTTT | CASSGGQGGTANNSPLHF | TRBV5-6 | TRBD1 | TRBJ1-6 | -
TGTGCCAGCAGCGCAACAGGGGTCTCTGGAAACACCATATATTTT | CASSATGVSGNTIYF | TRBV9 | TRBD1 | TRBJ1-3 | -
TGTGCCAGCAGCCAAGAAGGTGGGCTAGCGGACTACGAGCAGTACTTC | CASSQEGGLADYEQYF | TRBV4-2 | TRBD2 | TRBJ2-7 | -
TGTGCCAGCTCGCCAACTGTGGAGGGATTTGAAAAACTGTTTTTT | CASSPTVEGFEKLFF | TRBV18 | - | TRBJ1-4 | -
TGCAGCGTTGAAGTAGTTCCTAACACTGAAGCTTTCTTT | CSVEVVPNTEAFF | TRBV29-1 | - | TRBJ1-1 | -
TGTGCCAGCAGCCGGACCCGGGACAGACTTAATTCACCCCTCCACTTT | CASSRTRDRLNSPLHF | TRBV3-1/TRBV3-2 | TRBD1 | TRBJ1-6 | once
TGTGCCAGCAGTGAAGGGACTCTTCAGCCCCAGCATTTT | CASSEGTLQPQHF | TRBV6-1 | - | TRBJ1-5 | -
TGTGCCTGGAGTCTACGACCCCGACAGGGGAACGAGCAGTACTTC | CAWSLRPRQGNEQYF | TRBV30 | TRBD1 | TRBJ2-7 | once
TGTGCCACCAGCAGGGACAGGGGACCCTACGAGCAGTACTTC | CATSRDRGPYEQYF | TRBV15 | TRBD1 | TRBJ2-7 | once
TGTGCCAGCAGTCGAAGGAGAGTTGGCGGTGTAGACACTGAAGCTTTCTTT | CASSRRRVGGVDTEAFF | TRBV6-6 | - | TRBJ1-1 | -
TGTGCAAGTCGCCTGAGACTCCCCTCATCTGGAAACACCATATATTTT | CASRLRLPSSGNTIYF | TRBV12-2 | - | TRBJ1-3 | -
TGTGCCAGCGAACAGGGGACAGGAAACACCATATATTTT | CASEQGTGNTIYF | TRBV2 | TRBD1 | TRBJ1-3 | once
TGTGCCAGCAGTCTAGCGGGGCCCAGGGCGCAGTTCTTC | CASSLAGPRAQFF | TRBV14 | TRBD2 | TRBJ2-1 | -
TGTGCCTGGTCCCCCCTGAGCTCTGGAAACACCATATATTTT | CAWSPLSSGNTIYF | TRBV30 | - | TRBJ1-3 | -
TGCGCCAGCAGCTTGGACACCTCTGGAAACACCATATATTTT | CASSLDTSGNTIYF | TRBV5-1 | - | TRBJ1-3 | -
TGTGCCAGCAGCCCCGGGACAGAAAACACTGAAGCTTTCTTT | CASSPGTENTEAFF | TRBV3-1/TRBV3-2 | TRBD1 | TRBJ1-1 | -
TGTGCCAGCAGCCCCCAGAACACTGAAGCTTTCTTT | CASSPQNTEAFF | TRBV11-2 | - | TRBJ1-1 | -
TGTGCCAGCAGTGAAGGACAGGGGGCGTACAATGAGCAGTTCTTC | CASSEGQGAYNEQFF | TRBV2 | TRBD1 | TRBJ2-1 | once
TGCGCCAGCAGTCCCCGGAGGGGGGGGCCTCGGGAGACCCAGTACTTC | CASSPRRGGPRETQYF | TRBV10-2 | - | TRBJ2-5 | -
TGTGCCAGCAGCTTCGGGACAGGGGAAGGTGAGCAGTTCTTC | CASSFGTGEGEQFF | TRBV5-6 | TRBD1 | TRBJ2-1 | -
TGTGCCACCAGTGATCAAGCGGGGACAGGGATCTATGAGCAGTTCTTC | CATSDQAGTGIYEQFF | TRBV24-1 | TRBD1 | TRBJ2-1 | -
TGTGCCAGCAGCCAAGCGCAGATTCAAGAGACCCAGTACTTC | CASSQAQIQETQYF | TRBV3-1/TRBV3-2 | - | TRBJ2-5 | -
TGCGCCAGCAGTAATGGACAGACCTCTGGAAACACCATATATTTT | CASSNGQTSGNTIYF | TRBV5-1 | - | TRBJ1-3 | -
TGTGCCAGCCGGGAGATAACCGGGACTAGCGGGGGATTACCGGGGGAGCAGTACTTC | CASREITGTSGGLPGEQYF | TRBV27 | TRBD2 | TRBJ2-7 | -
TGCGCCAGCAGCCAAGTTTCGAGATTTGGTGGGAGCTCCTACGAGCAGTACTTC | CASSQVSRFGGSSYEQYF | TRBV4-1 | - | TRBJ2-7 | -
TGTGCCAACCAACAGGCGGGGGGCTACACCTTC | CANQQAGGYTF | TRBV6-5 | - | TRBJ1-2 | -
TGTGCCACCAGTGATGATACACCCGGATGCCGTCGGGGGAACACTGAAGCTTTCTTT | CATSDDTPGCRRGNTEAFF | TRBV24-1 | - | TRBJ1-1 | -
TGTGCCATCAGTGCAGACAGGGGAGCTGGAAACACCATATATTTT | CAISADRGAGNTIYF | TRBV10-3 | TRBD1 | TRBJ1-3 | -
TGTGCCAGCAGCCAAGTTTTATCAGGGGCCGCGGATCAAGAGACCCAGTACTTC | CASSQVLSGAADQETQYF | TRBV3-1/TRBV3-2 | - | TRBJ2-5 | -
TGTGCCAGCAGTTACTCTGGGGAGGGCCTAGGGGCTGAAGCTTTCTTT | CASSYSGEGLGAEAFF | TRBV6-5 | - | TRBJ1-1 | once
TGTGCCAGCAGTTTTGGACAGAGGGGCAATCAGCCCCAGCATTTT | CASSFGQRGNQPQHF | TRBV5-5 | - | TRBJ1-5 | -
TGCGCCAGCAGCCAAGGTCCGGGACAAAACACCGGGGAGCTGTTTTTT | CASSQGPGQNTGELFF | TRBV4-1 | - | TRBJ2-2 | -
TGTGCCAGCAGTGGGGACAGGGCCAATCAGCCCCAGCATTTT | CASSGDRANQPQHF | TRBV21-1 | - | TRBJ1-5 | -
TGTGCCAGCCTCCAAGCGGGGGAGCCCCAAGAGACCCAGTACTTC | CASLQAGEPQETQYF | TRBV7-9 | TRBD2 | TRBJ2-5 | -
TGTGCCAGCAGTACAAATAATTCACCCCTCCACTTT | CASSTNNSPLHF | TRBV6-6 | - | TRBJ1-6 | -
TGTGCCAGCATCCATAAGGACAGGGGGAGCAATCAGCCCCAGCATTTT | CASIHKDRGSNQPQHF | TRBV12-1 | - | TRBJ1-5 | -
TGCGCCAGCAGCCCGGGACAGGGGGCTGGCACAGATACGCAGTATTTT | CASSPGQGAGTDTQYF | TRBV5-1 | TRBD1 | TRBJ2-3 | -
TGTGCCAGCAGCTTAAAGGGGGCGGGAGATACGCAGTATTTT | CASSLKGAGDTQYF | TRBV7-9 | TRBD1 | TRBJ2-3 | -
TGTGCCAGTTTTGGTCCTCCGCGCTATTACGAGCAGTACTTC | CASFGPPRYYEQYF | TRBV6-5 | - | TRBJ2-7 | -
TGTGCCAGCTCTCCCGCTCGGACGCGCCCGGGGGAGCAGTACTTC | CASSPARTRPGEQYF | TRBV18 | - | TRBJ2-7 | once
TGCAGCGTTGGACCTACAGGGGCCCCGGGGGCATATAGCAATCAGCCCCAGCATTTT | CSVGPTGAPGAYSNQPQHF | TRBV29-1 | TRBD1 | TRBJ1-5 | -
TGTGCCAGTAGTCCCCGGGGACAGGGGGCTCGCTACGAGCAGTACTTC | CASSPRGQGARYEQYF | TRBV19 | TRBD1 | TRBJ2-7 | -
TGTGCCAGCAGCGTAGTGAGCGGGAACACCGGGGAGCTGTTTTTT | CASSVVSGNTGELFF | TRBV9 | - | TRBJ2-2 | few
TGTGCCAGTAGTCCGGCAGGCCCTGAGCAGTTCTTC | CASSPAGPEQFF | TRBV19 | - | TRBJ2-1 | -
TGCGCCAGCAGCGGGGCAGGGGTTAAAAGCTCCTATAATTCACCCCTCCACTTT | CASSGAGVKSSYNSPLHF | TRBV4-1 | - | TRBJ1-6 | many
TGTGCCTGGAGTGCAGGGGTTAATTCACCCCTCCACTTT | CAWSAGVNSPLHF | TRBV30 | - | TRBJ1-6 | -
TGTGCCAGCAGCGGAGGCACGTTCCCCTTTTTCACAGATACGCAGTATTTT | CASSGGTFPFFTDTQYF | TRBV13 | - | TRBJ2-3 | -
TGTGCCAGTAGTATAGGGGGGGGACTCTCCTACGAGCAGTACTTC | CASSIGGGLSYEQYF | TRBV19 | TRBD2 | TRBJ2-7 | -
TGTGCCAGTACGCGGAACACTGAAGCTTTCTTT | CASTRNTEAFF | TRBV19 | - | TRBJ1-1 | -
TGTGCCAGCAGCGATAGACAGGGCGGCAACACCATATATTTT | CASSDRQGGNTIYF | TRBV5-4 | TRBD1 | TRBJ1-3 | -
TGCGCCAGCAGCTTGGATCCAGCCGGGACTAGTAGGTCCGGGGAGCTGTTTTTT | CASSLDPAGTSRSGELFF | TRBV5-1 | TRBD2 | TRBJ2-2 | -
TGTGCCAGCAGTTCGCGGGGTTCTGGGTCACCCCTCCACTTT | CASSSRGSGSPLHF | TRBV27 | - | TRBJ1-6 | -
TGTGCCAGCAGCGCCGCAGGGGGCCCCTATGGCTACACCTTC | CASSAAGGPYGYTF | TRBV11-2 | TRBD1 | TRBJ1-2 | -
TGTGCCAGCAGCCCAACAAGGGGGCCTCGGAGGAATTCACCCCTCCACTTT | CASSPTRGPRRNSPLHF | TRBV7-2 | TRBD1 | TRBJ1-6 | -
TGTGCCACCAGTGACCATGAAGGACACTCCCTCAGGGCAACTAATGAAAAACTGTTTTTT | CATSDHEGHSLRATNEKLFF | TRBV24-1 | - | TRBJ1-4 | -
TGTGCCAGCATCGGCCGGGACAGGGGGGCTGAAGCTTTCTTT | CASIGRDRGAEAFF | TRBV2 | TRBD1 | TRBJ1-1 | -
TGTGCCAGTAGTACCGCGGCAGCAACTAATGAAAAACTGTTTTTT | CASSTAAATNEKLFF | TRBV19 | - | TRBJ1-4 | -